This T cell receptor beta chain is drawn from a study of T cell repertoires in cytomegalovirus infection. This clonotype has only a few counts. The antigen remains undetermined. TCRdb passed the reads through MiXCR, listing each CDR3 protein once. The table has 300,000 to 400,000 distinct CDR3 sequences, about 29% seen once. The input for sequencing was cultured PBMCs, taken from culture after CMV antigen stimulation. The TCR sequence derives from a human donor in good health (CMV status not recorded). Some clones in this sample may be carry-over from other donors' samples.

The CDR3 region has the DNA TGTGCCATTCGGACAGACACTGAAGCTTTCTTT. This gives the protein CAIRTDTEAFF. The chain has TRBV10-3 and TRBJ1-1, with D tentatively TRBD1 (6 bases). The CDR3 consists of 11 residues. Trimming cost V 9 bases and J 3 bases, with 8 bases left between them. Germline assignment: CDR1 ENHRY and CDR2 SYGVKD.